This TCR beta chain derives from a study of T cell clonality in common variable immunodeficiency. J lost 5 bases, V lost 3 bases, and 5 bases had no gene match. CDR1 and CDR2 from the germline V gene are SGHDN and FVKESK. This CDR3 comprises 15 residues. Study results and caveats: CVID subjects had higher TCRbeta clonality than healthy controls, most marked in about a third. Common variable immunodeficiency TCR beta sequences reportedly had fewer deletions and N-nucleotide insertions.

Caucasian heritage predominated among both patients and controls. Blood samples were heparinized, about 5 to 9 ml per donor. This clone was picked up many times. Its antigen remains unidentified. The CDR3 goes on 3 residues after the read ends, and that part is filled in from the germline J gene. The assay was immunoSEQ multiplex PCR, and TCRdb's table has in-frame clones only and misses some. The repertoire consists of 25,000 to 35,000 clones, none detected only once. Sequencing used peripheral blood mononuclear cells. The sequence was obtained from a human donor with common variable immunodeficiency. The chain joins TRBV14 to TRBJ2-1; 9 positions agree with TRBD1. This CDR3 reads CASSQPGTGNNEQFF. The CDR3 bases that were read are TGTGCCAGCAGCCAGCCCGGGACAGGGAACAATGAG.